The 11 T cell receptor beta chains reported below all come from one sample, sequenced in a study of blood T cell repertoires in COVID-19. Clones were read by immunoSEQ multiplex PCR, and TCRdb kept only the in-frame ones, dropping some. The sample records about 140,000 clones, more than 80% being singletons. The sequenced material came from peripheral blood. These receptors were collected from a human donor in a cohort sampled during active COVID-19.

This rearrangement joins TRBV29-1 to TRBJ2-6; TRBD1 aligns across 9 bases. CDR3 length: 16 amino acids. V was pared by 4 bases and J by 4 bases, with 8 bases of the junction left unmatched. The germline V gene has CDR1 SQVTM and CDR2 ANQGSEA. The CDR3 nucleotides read TGCAGCGTTGCTCTTGGACAGGGGACCGGGGCCAACGTCCTGACTTTC. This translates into CSVALGQGTGANVLTF.

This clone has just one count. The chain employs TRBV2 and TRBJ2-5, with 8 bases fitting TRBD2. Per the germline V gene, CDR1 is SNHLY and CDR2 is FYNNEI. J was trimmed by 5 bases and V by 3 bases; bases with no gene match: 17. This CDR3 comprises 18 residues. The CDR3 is CASSEDIVRRGVEETQYF. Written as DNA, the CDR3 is TGTGCCAGCAGTGAGGATATCGTAAGGCGGGGGGTTGAGGAGACCCAGTACTTC.

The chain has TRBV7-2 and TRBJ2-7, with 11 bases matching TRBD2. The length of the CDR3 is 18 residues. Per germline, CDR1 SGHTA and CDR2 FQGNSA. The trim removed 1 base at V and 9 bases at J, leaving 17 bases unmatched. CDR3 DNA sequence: TGTGCCAGCAGCTTAGGCCCCGGGACTAGCGGAGCCCGCTACAGGCAGTACTTC. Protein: CASSLGPGTSGARYRQYF.

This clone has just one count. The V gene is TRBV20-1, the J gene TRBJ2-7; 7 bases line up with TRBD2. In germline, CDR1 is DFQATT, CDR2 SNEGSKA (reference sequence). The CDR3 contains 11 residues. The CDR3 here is CSRDYVHEQYF. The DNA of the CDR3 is TGCAGCCGGGACTATGTCCACGAGCAGTACTTC.

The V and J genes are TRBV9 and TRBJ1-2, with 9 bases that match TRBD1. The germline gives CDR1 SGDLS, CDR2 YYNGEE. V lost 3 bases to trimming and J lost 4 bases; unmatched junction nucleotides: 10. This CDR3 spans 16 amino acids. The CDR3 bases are TGTGCCAGCAGCGCCGGGACAGGGAATCTCGGCTATGGCTACACCTTC. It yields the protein CASSAGTGNLGYGYTF.

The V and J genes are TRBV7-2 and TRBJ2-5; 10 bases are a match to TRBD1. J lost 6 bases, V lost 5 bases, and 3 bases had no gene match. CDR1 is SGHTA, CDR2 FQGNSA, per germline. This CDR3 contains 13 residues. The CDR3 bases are TGTGCCAGCAGCCGGGACAGGGGAAAGACCCAGTACTTC. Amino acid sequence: CASSRDRGKTQYF.

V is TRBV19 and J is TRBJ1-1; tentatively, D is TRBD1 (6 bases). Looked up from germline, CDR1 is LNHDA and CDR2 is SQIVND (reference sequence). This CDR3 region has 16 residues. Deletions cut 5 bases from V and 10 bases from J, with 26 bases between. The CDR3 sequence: CASSPLRGGELVGAFF. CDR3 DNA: TGTGCCAGTAGTCCACTTCGGGGGGGCGAATTAGTAGGAGCTTTCTTT.

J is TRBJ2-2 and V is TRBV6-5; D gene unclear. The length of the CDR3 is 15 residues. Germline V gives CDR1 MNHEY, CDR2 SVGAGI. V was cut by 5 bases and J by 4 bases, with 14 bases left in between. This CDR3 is CASSPPAPSTGELFF. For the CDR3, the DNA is TGTGCCAGCAGTCCCCCCGCCCCGAGCACCGGGGAGCTGTTTTTT.

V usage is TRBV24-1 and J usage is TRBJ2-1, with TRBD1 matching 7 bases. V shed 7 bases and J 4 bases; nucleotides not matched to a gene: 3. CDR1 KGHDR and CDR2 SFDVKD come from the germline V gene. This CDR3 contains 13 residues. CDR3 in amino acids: CATRGGAYNEQFF. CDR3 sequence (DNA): TGTGCCACCAGAGGGGGCGCTTACAATGAGCAGTTCTTC.

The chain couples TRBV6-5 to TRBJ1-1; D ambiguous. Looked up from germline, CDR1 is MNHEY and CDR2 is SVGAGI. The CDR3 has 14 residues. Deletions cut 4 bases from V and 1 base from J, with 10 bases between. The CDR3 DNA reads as TGTGCCAGCAGTTTGGAGAAGTCGAACACTGAAGCTTTCTTT. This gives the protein CASSLEKSNTEAFF.

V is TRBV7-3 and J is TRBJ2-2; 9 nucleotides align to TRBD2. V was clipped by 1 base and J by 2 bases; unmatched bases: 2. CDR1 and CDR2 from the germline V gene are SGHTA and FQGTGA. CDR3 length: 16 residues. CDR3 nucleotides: TGTGCCAGCAGCTTAATAGCGGGGGTAAACACCGGGGAGCTGTTTTTT. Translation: CASSLIAGVNTGELFF.